A selection of T cell receptor beta chains follows, all from one sample in a study of blood T cell repertoires in COVID-19. The method was immunoSEQ multiplex PCR; TCRdb's version includes in-frame clones alone and lacks a portion of them. The sample has some 210,000 clones; 90% to 95% are singletons. Sample: peripheral blood. The receptors derive from a man younger than 45 with acute or convalescent COVID-19. Each CDR3 is given with its conserved first and last residue. Each record gives: J gene, V gene, clone size, D gene, CDR3 DNA, CDR3 protein. The D gene is left open where the match is weak. Some rows mark clone size as missing; the rest say once, few, many or name a class of expanded clone.

J: TRBJ2-7
V: TRBV28
size: NA
D: TRBD1
DNA: TGTGCCAGCAGTTCTCCGTCACCTAGGGGGCGCTTCGGGCAGTACTTC
CDR3: CASSSPSPRGRFGQYF

J: TRBJ2-5
V: TRBV10-2
size: NA
D: NA
DNA: TGCGCCAGTCTCTCTATGCAAGAGACCCAGTACTTC
CDR3: CASLSMQETQYF

J: TRBJ2-7
V: TRBV15
size: NA
D: NA
DNA: TGTGCCACCAGCAACGGTCGCTACGAGCAGTACTTC
CDR3: CATSNGRYEQYF

J: TRBJ1-2
V: TRBV5-1
size: NA
D: TRBD1
DNA: TGCGCCAGCAGCCAGAATCAGGGGGCAAGTGGTGGCTACACCTTC
CDR3: CASSQNQGASGGYTF

J: TRBJ2-2
V: TRBV7-6
size: NA
D: TRBD2
DNA: TGTGCCAGCAGCTTTTTAGCGGGAGATGGAGGGGAGCTGTTTTTT
CDR3: CASSFLAGDGGELFF

J: TRBJ1-5
V: TRBV5-1
size: NA
D: NA
DNA: TGCGCCAGCAGCTGCCCTGCAGGGAAAGATGGCAATCAGCCCCAGCATTTT
CDR3: CASSCPAGKDGNQPQHF

J: TRBJ2-1
V: TRBV5-1
size: NA
D: TRBD1
DNA: TGCGCCAGCAGCTGGGTGGGGACAGGGGTTTCCAATGAGCAGTTCTTC
CDR3: CASSWVGTGVSNEQFF

J: TRBJ2-5
V: TRBV18
size: NA
D: TRBD1
DNA: TGTGCCAGCTCACTACAGGACAGGGTACGGGAGACCCAGTACTTC
CDR3: CASSLQDRVRETQYF

J: TRBJ1-3
V: TRBV5-5
size: NA
D: NA
DNA: TGTGCCAGCAGCTTGGTTAAGGCTGGCGGCCCTGGAAACACCATATATTTT
CDR3: CASSLVKAGGPGNTIYF

J: TRBJ1-5
V: TRBV11-1
size: few
D: NA
DNA: TGTGCCAGCAGCTTAGACGGTTATAGCAATCAGCCCCAGCATTTT
CDR3: CASSLDGYSNQPQHF

J: TRBJ2-5
V: TRBV7-8
size: once
D: TRBD2
DNA: TGTGCCAGCAGCTTAGCGGCGGGAGGCGGTGAGACCCAGTACTTC
CDR3: CASSLAAGGGETQYF

J: TRBJ1-1
V: TRBV5-1
size: NA
D: NA
DNA: TGCGCCAGCAGCCCAGACAGTATGAACACTGAAGCTTTCTTT
CDR3: CASSPDSMNTEAFF

J: TRBJ2-7
V: TRBV28
size: NA
D: NA
DNA: TGTGCCAGCAGTTCACGACAGGATCATTTTCTACGGCAGTACTTC
CDR3: CASSSRQDHFLRQYF

J: TRBJ2-1
V: TRBV3-1/TRBV3-2
size: NA
D: NA
DNA: TGTGCCAGCAAACCTGGGGGGGCTCTAAGCTCCTACAATGAGCAGTTCTTC
CDR3: CASKPGGALSSYNEQFF

J: TRBJ1-3
V: TRBV3-1/TRBV3-2
size: NA
D: NA
DNA: TGTGCCAGCACCCCCAGAGGGGGGGGGACCGGAAACACCATATATTTT
CDR3: CASTPRGGGTGNTIYF

J: TRBJ1-6
V: TRBV19
size: NA
D: NA
DNA: TGTGCTAGCAGTTTCAGCTCCTATAATTCACCCCTCCACTTT
CDR3: CASSFSSYNSPLHF

J: TRBJ2-7
V: TRBV4-1
size: NA
D: TRBD2
DNA: TGCGCCAGCAGCCAAGATGAGCTAGCGGTGTACTACGAGCAGTACTTC
CDR3: CASSQDELAVYYEQYF

J: TRBJ1-4
V: TRBV11-1
size: NA
D: TRBD1
DNA: TGTGCCAGCAGCCCGGGACAGGGTCGCGAAAAACTGTTTTTT
CDR3: CASSPGQGREKLFF

J: TRBJ2-4
V: TRBV7-2
size: NA
D: NA
DNA: TGTGCCAGCAGCTTATCGGTAGTTCAAAACATTCAGTACTTC
CDR3: CASSLSVVQNIQYF

J: TRBJ2-5
V: TRBV6-4
size: NA
D: TRBD2
DNA: TGTGCCAGCAGTGCTGATAGCGGGGAGACCCAGTACTTC
CDR3: CASSADSGETQYF

J: TRBJ1-2
V: TRBV11-2
size: once
D: TRBD1
DNA: TGTGCCAGCAGCTTAGGATACGGGGACAGGGGGCTTAGATATGGCTACACCTTC
CDR3: CASSLGYGDRGLRYGYTF

J: TRBJ1-2
V: TRBV5-1
size: NA
D: NA
DNA: TGCGCCAGCAGCCTGGAGATTCTGACAGGAGTCGTCTATGGCTACACCTTC
CDR3: CASSLEILTGVVYGYTF

J: TRBJ2-7
V: TRBV9
size: once
D: TRBD1
DNA: TGTGCCAGCAGCCCCGGGACAGGGTTCTACGAGCAGTACTTC
CDR3: CASSPGTGFYEQYF

J: TRBJ2-2
V: TRBV6-5
size: NA
D: NA
DNA: TGTGCCAGCACTCAGGGGAGAACCGGGGAGCTGTTTTTT
CDR3: CASTQGRTGELFF

J: TRBJ2-5
V: TRBV7-3
size: NA
D: NA
DNA: TGTGCCAGCAGCTTAAGTGGCGGAAGCCAAGAGACCCAGTACTTC
CDR3: CASSLSGGSQETQYF

J: TRBJ2-1
V: TRBV7-3
size: NA
D: TRBD2
DNA: TGTGCCAGCAGCTTAGTTAGCGGGACGGGTTTCAATGAGCAGTTCTTC
CDR3: CASSLVSGTGFNEQFF

J: TRBJ1-5
V: TRBV19
size: NA
D: TRBD1
DNA: TGTGCCAGCAACTACGGACAGGGGGCGAGCAATCAGCCCCAGCATTTT
CDR3: CASNYGQGASNQPQHF

J: TRBJ2-7
V: TRBV5-4
size: once
D: NA
DNA: TGTGCCAGCAGCCGTTATTGGGCCCACGAGCAGTACTTC
CDR3: CASSRYWAHEQYF

J: TRBJ2-7
V: TRBV7-8
size: NA
D: TRBD1
DNA: TGTGCCAGCAGCTTCCCCCCTTACCGGGACAGTAACGAGCAGTACTTC
CDR3: CASSFPPYRDSNEQYF

J: TRBJ2-2
V: TRBV7-2
size: NA
D: TRBD1
DNA: TGTGCCAGCAGCTCCCCCGGGACAGGGATGGTGCTCGGGGAGCTGTTTTTT
CDR3: CASSSPGTGMVLGELFF

J: TRBJ1-2
V: TRBV28
size: NA
D: NA
DNA: TGTGCCAGCAGTCTGACAGGAGCCTATGGCTACACCTTC
CDR3: CASSLTGAYGYTF

J: TRBJ2-1
V: TRBV10-1
size: NA
D: TRBD2
DNA: TGCGCCAGCAGTGACGGGGGGAATGAGCAGTTCTTC
CDR3: CASSDGGNEQFF

J: TRBJ1-2
V: TRBV20-1
size: NA
D: NA
DNA: TGCAGTGCTACCGGACAGTCTGGGTACACCTTC
CDR3: CSATGQSGYTF

J: TRBJ1-6
V: TRBV28
size: NA
D: NA
DNA: TGTGCCAGCACTGGATTGGGGCGATCACCCCTCCACTTT
CDR3: CASTGLGRSPLHF

J: TRBJ2-2
V: TRBV5-5
size: NA
D: TRBD2
DNA: TGTGCCAGCAGCTTGCGGGCTAGCGGGTCGAACACCGGGGAGCTGTTTTTT
CDR3: CASSLRASGSNTGELFF

J: TRBJ1-2
V: TRBV27
size: once
D: TRBD1
DNA: TGTGCCAGCAGTTTACTCGGGACAGGGGGCTTTAATGCCTACACCTTC
CDR3: CASSLLGTGGFNAYTF

J: TRBJ1-5
V: TRBV6-2/TRBV6-3
size: NA
D: NA
DNA: TGTGCCAGCAGTTATGGGGGGGCTGGCAATCAGCCCCAGCATTTT
CDR3: CASSYGGAGNQPQHF

J: TRBJ2-1
V: TRBV14
size: NA
D: TRBD2
DNA: TGTGCCAGCAGCCCATTTCGGACTAGCGGGGGGGCAGGGGAGCAGTTCTTC
CDR3: CASSPFRTSGGAGEQFF

J: TRBJ2-7
V: TRBV9
size: NA
D: TRBD2
DNA: TGTGCCAGCAGCGTAGAACTAGCGGGCCTCGAGCAGTACTTC
CDR3: CASSVELAGLEQYF

J: TRBJ1-4
V: TRBV28
size: NA
D: TRBD1
DNA: TGTGCCAGCAGGACCGGGACAGGGGCTGAAAAACTGTTTTTT
CDR3: CASRTGTGAEKLFF

J: TRBJ1-1
V: TRBV6-5
size: NA
D: NA
DNA: TGTGCCAGCAGTTACTCCGGGATCAGTCCTGAAGCTTTCTTT
CDR3: CASSYSGISPEAFF

J: TRBJ2-2
V: TRBV5-4
size: NA
D: TRBD2
DNA: TGTGCCAGCAGCTTGCCGGGTTCAGCGGGAGTCGTCGGGGAGCTGTTTTTT
CDR3: CASSLPGSAGVVGELFF

J: TRBJ1-2
V: TRBV19
size: NA
D: TRBD1
DNA: TGTGCCAGTCGAAGACAGGGAGAAAAGAACGGCTACACCTTC
CDR3: CASRRQGEKNGYTF

J: TRBJ1-2
V: TRBV2
size: NA
D: NA
DNA: TGTGCCAGCAGTGTCAGTAGAACAGGCCCCTATGGCTACACCTTC
CDR3: CASSVSRTGPYGYTF

J: TRBJ1-6
V: TRBV30
size: NA
D: NA
DNA: TGTGCCTGGAGTGTACTAGCCGAATCACCCCTCCACTTT
CDR3: CAWSVLAESPLHF

J: TRBJ2-7
V: TRBV6-5
size: NA
D: TRBD1
DNA: TGTGCCAGCAGTCTGGGACAGGGTAACTACGAGCAGTACTTC
CDR3: CASSLGQGNYEQYF

J: TRBJ2-3
V: TRBV7-9
size: NA
D: NA
DNA: TGTGCCAGCAGCTTGAGGGGGGGTGATACGCAGTATTTT
CDR3: CASSLRGGDTQYF

J: TRBJ2-3
V: TRBV10-1
size: NA
D: NA
DNA: TGCGCCAGCAGTGAGAACTGGAGCACAGATACGCAGTATTTT
CDR3: CASSENWSTDTQYF

J: TRBJ1-2
V: TRBV11-2
size: NA
D: NA
DNA: TGTGCCAGCAGACCCTTTGGAAGGGCCGACAGCCGCCCTAACTATGGCTACACCTTC
CDR3: CASRPFGRADSRPNYGYTF

J: TRBJ2-1
V: TRBV18
size: NA
D: TRBD2
DNA: TGTGCCAGCTCACCACGAGCACTAGCGGGAGTGATTGAGCAGTTCTTC
CDR3: CASSPRALAGVIEQFF

J: TRBJ2-3
V: TRBV30
size: NA
D: TRBD2
DNA: TGTGCCTGGAGTAGTAGCGGGGGGGTAGGCGATACGCAGTATTTT
CDR3: CAWSSSGGVGDTQYF

J: TRBJ1-2
V: TRBV28
size: NA
D: TRBD1
DNA: TGTGCCAGCAGTTTTCAGGGGGAACTATATGGCTACACCTTC
CDR3: CASSFQGELYGYTF

J: TRBJ2-1
V: TRBV5-4
size: NA
D: TRBD1
DNA: TGTGCCAGCAGCTTGGCTAGAGGTGCAGGGGGAAGATCCTACAATGAGCAGTTCTTC
CDR3: CASSLARGAGGRSYNEQFF

J: TRBJ1-4
V: TRBV3-1/TRBV3-2
size: many
D: NA
DNA: TGTGCCAGCAGCCAAGATCCGGTGAGGAAGGAACTGTTTTTT
CDR3: CASSQDPVRKELFF

J: TRBJ2-7
V: TRBV5-6
size: NA
D: NA
DNA: TGTGCCAGCAGCTTTGGGGCGAGAGACGAGCAGTACTTC
CDR3: CASSFGARDEQYF

J: TRBJ1-5
V: TRBV5-1
size: NA
D: NA
DNA: TGCGCCAGCAGCCCCGTAGGGGGTAGCAATCAGCCCCAGCATTTT
CDR3: CASSPVGGSNQPQHF

J: TRBJ1-1
V: TRBV19
size: NA
D: NA
DNA: TGTGCCAGCCTCCGGGGGGACACTGAAGCTTTCTTT
CDR3: CASLRGDTEAFF

J: TRBJ1-4
V: TRBV5-1
size: NA
D: TRBD1
DNA: TGCGCCAGCAGTTTAAGACAGGGGCGCAATGAAAAACTGTTTTTT
CDR3: CASSLRQGRNEKLFF

J: TRBJ1-4
V: TRBV7-2
size: NA
D: TRBD1
DNA: TGTGCCAGGCAGGGACAGCCGAATGAAAAACTGTTTTTT
CDR3: CARQGQPNEKLFF

J: TRBJ2-2
V: TRBV2
size: once
D: NA
DNA: TGTGCCAGCAGTGAAACGGGATTCCGCACCGGGGAGCTGTTTTTT
CDR3: CASSETGFRTGELFF